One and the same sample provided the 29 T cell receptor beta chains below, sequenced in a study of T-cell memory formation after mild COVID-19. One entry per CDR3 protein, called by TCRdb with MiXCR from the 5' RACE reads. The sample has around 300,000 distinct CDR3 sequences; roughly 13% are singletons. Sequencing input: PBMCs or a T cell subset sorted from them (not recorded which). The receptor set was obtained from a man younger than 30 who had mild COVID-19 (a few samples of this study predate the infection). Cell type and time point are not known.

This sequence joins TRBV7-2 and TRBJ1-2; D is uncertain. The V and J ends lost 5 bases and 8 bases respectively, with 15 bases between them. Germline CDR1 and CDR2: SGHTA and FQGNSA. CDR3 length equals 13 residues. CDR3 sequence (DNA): TGTGCCAGCAGCCCCGACCTGTCAGGCGGCTACACCTTC. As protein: CASSPDLSGGYTF.

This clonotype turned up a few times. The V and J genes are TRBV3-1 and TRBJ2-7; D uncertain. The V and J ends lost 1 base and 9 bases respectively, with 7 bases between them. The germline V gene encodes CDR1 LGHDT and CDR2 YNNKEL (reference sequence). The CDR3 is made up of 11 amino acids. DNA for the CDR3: TGTGCCAGCAGCCAAGGGGTGGGGCAGTACTTC. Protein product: CASSQGVGQYF.

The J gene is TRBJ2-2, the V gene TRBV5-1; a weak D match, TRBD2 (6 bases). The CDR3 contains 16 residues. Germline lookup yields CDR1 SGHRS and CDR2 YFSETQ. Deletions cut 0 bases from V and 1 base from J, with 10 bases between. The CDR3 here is CASSLAGGLNTGELFF. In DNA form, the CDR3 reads TGCGCCAGCAGCTTGGCCGGAGGGTTGAACACCGGGGAGCTGTTTTTT.

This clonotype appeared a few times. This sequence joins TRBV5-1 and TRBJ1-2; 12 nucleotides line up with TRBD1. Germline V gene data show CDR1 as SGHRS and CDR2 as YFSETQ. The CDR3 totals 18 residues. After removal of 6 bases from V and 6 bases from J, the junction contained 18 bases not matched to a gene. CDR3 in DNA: TGCGCCAGCACCAATCCGAGGGACAGGGGGCGTCGAGGGGATGGCTACACCTTC. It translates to CASTNPRDRGRRGDGYTF.

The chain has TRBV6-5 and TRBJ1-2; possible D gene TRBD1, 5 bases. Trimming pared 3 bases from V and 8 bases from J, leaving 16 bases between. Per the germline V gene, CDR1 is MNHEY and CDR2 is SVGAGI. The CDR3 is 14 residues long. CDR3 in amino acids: CASSYQGIWGGYTF. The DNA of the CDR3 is TGTGCCAGCAGTTATCAGGGAATTTGGGGGGGCTACACCTTC.

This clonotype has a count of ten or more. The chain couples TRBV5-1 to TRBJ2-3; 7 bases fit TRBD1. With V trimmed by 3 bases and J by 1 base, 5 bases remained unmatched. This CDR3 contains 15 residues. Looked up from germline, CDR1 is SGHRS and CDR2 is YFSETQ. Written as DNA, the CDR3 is TGCGCCAGCAGCTCGGGGACAGTAGGCACAGATACGCAGTATTTT. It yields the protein CASSSGTVGTDTQYF.

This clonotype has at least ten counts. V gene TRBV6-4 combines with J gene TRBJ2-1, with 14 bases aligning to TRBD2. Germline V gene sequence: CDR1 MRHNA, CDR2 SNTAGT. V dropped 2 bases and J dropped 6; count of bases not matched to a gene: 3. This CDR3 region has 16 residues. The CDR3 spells CASSDGTSGGPNEQFF. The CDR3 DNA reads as TGTGCCAGCAGTGACGGGACTAGCGGGGGTCCCAATGAGCAGTTCTTC.

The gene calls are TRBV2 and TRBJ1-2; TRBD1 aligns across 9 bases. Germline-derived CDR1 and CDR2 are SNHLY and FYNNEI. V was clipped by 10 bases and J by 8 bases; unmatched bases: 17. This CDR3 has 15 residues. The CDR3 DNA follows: TGTGCCACCCTGTCTGGCGGGACAGGGCTCGGCGGCTACACCTTC. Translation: CATLSGGTGLGGYTF. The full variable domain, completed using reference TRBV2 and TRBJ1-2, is EPEVTQTPSHQVTQMGQEVILRCVPISNHLYFYWYRQILGQKVEFLVSFYNNEISEKSEIFDDQFSVERPDGSNFTLKIRSTKLEDSAMYFCATLSGGTGLGGYTFGSGTRLTVV.

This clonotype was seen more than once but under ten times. DNA for the CDR3: TGCAGTGCTAGTATGACAGTCAATTCACCCCTCCACTTT. Amino acid sequence: CSASMTVNSPLHF. The rearrangement uses TRBV20-1 and TRBJ1-6; D is possibly TRBD1 (5 bases). Germline lookup yields CDR1 DFQATT and CDR2 SNEGSKA (reference sequence). CDR3 length: 13 amino acids. Trimming took off 3 bases at V and 7 bases at J, with 10 bases between the two ends.

CDR3 bases: TGCGCCAGCAGCCAAGAGGGGAGCTCCTATAATTCACCCCTCCACTTT. Its protein is CASSQEGSSYNSPLHF. The chain links TRBV4-3 to TRBJ1-6, with no clear D. Germline V lookup: CDR1 LGHNA, CDR2 YSLEER. This CDR3 has 16 residues. V was pared by 0 bases and J by 0 bases, with 6 bases between.

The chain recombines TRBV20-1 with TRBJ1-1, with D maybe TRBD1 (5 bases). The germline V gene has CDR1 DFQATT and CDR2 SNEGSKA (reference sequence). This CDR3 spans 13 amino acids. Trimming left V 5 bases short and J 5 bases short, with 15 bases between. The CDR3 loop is CSAHGGGRTEAFF. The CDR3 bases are TGCAGTGCTCACGGGGGGGGACGGACTGAAGCTTTCTTT.

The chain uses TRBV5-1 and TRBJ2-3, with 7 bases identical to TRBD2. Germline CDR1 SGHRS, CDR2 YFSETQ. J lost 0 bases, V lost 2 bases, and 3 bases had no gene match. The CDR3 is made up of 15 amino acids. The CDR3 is CASSFGSGSTDTQYF. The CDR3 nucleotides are TGCGCCAGCAGCTTCGGTAGCGGGAGCACAGATACGCAGTATTTT.

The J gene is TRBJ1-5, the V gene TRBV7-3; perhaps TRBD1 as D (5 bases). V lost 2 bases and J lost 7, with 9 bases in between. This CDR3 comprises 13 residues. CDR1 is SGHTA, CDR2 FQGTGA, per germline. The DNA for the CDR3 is TGTGCCAGCAGCTTATTCCCAGGGCAGCCCCAGCATTTT. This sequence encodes CASSLFPGQPQHF.

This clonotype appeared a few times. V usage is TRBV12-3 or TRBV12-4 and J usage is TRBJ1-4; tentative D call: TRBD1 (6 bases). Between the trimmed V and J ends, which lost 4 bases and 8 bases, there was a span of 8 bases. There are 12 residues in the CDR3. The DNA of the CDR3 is TGTGCCAGCAGTTGGGGGGGCGAAAAACTGTTTTTT. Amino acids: CASSWGGEKLFF.

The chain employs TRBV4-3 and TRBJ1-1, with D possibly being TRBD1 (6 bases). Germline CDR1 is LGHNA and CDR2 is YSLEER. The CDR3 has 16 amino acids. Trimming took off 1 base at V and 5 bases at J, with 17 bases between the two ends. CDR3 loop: CASSQVGKGDETEAFF. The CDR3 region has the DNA TGCGCCAGCAGCCAAGTTGGAAAGGGGGATGAAACTGAAGCTTTCTTT.

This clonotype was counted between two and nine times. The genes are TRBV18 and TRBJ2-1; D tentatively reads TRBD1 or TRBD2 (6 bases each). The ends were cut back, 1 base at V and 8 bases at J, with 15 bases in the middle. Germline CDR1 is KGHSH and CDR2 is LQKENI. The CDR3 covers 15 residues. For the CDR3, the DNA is TGTGCCAGCTCACCACGCCGGGGGCCTGGGGATGAGCAGTTCTTC. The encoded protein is CASSPRRGPGDEQFF.

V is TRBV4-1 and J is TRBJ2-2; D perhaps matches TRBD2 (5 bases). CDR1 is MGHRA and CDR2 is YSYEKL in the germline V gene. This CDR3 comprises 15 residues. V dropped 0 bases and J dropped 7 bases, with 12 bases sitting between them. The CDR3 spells CASSQEERGSGELFF. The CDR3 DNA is TGCGCCAGCAGCCAAGAGGAACGAGGGAGCGGGGAGCTGTTTTTT.

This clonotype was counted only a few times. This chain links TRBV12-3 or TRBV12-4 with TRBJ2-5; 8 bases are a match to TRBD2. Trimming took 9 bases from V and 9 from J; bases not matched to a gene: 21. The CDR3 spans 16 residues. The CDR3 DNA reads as TGTGCCAGTAGACCAACCGGGCGGGGGGACTCGGTGTCCCAGTACTTC. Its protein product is CASRPTGRGDSVSQYF.

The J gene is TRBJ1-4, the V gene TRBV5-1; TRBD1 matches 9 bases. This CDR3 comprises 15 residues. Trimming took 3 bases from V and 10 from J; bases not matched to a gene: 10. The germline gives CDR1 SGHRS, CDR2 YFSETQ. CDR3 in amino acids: CASSSVGQGHGKLFF. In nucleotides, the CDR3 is TGCGCCAGCAGCTCCGTCGGACAGGGGCACGGAAAACTGTTTTTT. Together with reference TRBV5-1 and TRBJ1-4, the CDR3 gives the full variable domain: KAGVTQTPRYLIKTRGQQVTLSCSPISGHRSVSWYQQTPGQGLQFLFEYFSETQRNKGNFPGRFSGRQFSNSRSEMNVSTLELGDSALYLCASSSVGQGHGKLFFGSGTQLSVL.

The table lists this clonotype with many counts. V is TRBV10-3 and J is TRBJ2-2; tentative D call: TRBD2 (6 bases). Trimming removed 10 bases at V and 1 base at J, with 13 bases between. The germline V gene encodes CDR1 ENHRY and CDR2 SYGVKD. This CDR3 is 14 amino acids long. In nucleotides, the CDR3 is TGTGCCAACCGAGGGACTGAGAACACCGGGGAGCTGTTTTTT. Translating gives CANRGTENTGELFF.

Here the CDR3 reads CASSVDRAFTGELFF. CDR3 sequence (DNA): TGTGCCAGCAGTGTGGACAGGGCCTTCACCGGGGAGCTGTTTTTT. The chain links TRBV7-8 to TRBJ2-2, with TRBD1 matching 8 bases. The ends lost 6 bases at V and 4 bases at J; junction bases unmatched: 7. The CDR3 is 15 amino acids. Germline-derived CDR1 and CDR2 are SGHVS and FQNEAQ.

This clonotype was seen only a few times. The CDR3 spells CASSSTLGQGLGNEQFF. The CDR3, as DNA: TGCGCCAGCAGCTCGACCCTGGGGCAGGGGCTGGGCAATGAGCAGTTCTTC. V gene TRBV4-3 combines with J gene TRBJ2-1; a weak D match, TRBD1 (6 bases). This CDR3 has 17 residues. Trimming removed 5 bases from V and 6 bases from J, with 23 bases in between. Germline V gene sequence: CDR1 LGHNA, CDR2 YSLEER.

The CDR3 protein is CASTTPRGSTDTQYF. The CDR3 coding sequence is TGTGCCAGCACCACTCCGAGGGGGAGCACAGATACGCAGTATTTT. This rearrangement joins TRBV7-2 to TRBJ2-3, with a tentative D call TRBD1 (6 bases). CDR1 and CDR2 from the germline V gene are SGHTA and FQGNSA. The V end was cut by 7 bases, the J end by 0 bases, with 14 bases between. The CDR3 runs 15 residues.

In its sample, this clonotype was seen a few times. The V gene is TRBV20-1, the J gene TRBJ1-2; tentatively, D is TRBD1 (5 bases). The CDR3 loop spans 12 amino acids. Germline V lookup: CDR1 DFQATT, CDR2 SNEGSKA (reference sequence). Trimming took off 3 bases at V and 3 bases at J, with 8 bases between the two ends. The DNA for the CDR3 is TGCAGTGCTAGGCCCAGGGACTATGGCTACACCTTC. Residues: CSARPRDYGYTF.

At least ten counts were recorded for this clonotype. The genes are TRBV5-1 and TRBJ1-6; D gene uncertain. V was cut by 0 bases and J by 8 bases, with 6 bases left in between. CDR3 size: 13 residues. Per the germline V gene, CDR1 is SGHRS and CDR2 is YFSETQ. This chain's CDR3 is CASSLEGDSPLHF. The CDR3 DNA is TGCGCCAGCAGCTTGGAGGGTGATTCACCCCTCCACTTT.

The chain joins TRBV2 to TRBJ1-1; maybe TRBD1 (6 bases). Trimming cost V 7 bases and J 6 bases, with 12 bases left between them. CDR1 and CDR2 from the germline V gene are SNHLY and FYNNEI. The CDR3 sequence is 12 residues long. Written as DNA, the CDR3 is TGTGCCAGCAATGGAGGGGGACCTGAAGCTTTCTTT. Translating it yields CASNGGGPEAFF.

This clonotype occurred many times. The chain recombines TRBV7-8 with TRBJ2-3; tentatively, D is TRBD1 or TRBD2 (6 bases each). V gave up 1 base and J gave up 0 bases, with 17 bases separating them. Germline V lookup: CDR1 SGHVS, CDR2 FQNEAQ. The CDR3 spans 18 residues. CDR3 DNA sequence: TGTGCCAGCAGCTTAGTAAGTCGCAGGGGAGGAAGCACAGATACGCAGTATTTT. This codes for CASSLVSRRGGSTDTQYF.

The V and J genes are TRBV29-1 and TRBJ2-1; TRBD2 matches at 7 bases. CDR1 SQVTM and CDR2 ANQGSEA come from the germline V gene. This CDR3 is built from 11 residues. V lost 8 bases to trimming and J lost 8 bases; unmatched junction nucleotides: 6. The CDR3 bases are TGCAGCCTTAAGGGAGGGCATGAGCAGTTCTTC. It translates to CSLKGGHEQFF.

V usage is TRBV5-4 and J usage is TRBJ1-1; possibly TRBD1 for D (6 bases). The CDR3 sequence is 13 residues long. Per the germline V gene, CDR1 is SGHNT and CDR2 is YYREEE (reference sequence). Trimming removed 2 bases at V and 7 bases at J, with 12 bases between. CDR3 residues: CASSFRTAGEAFF. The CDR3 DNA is TGTGCCAGCAGCTTTCGGACAGCCGGTGAAGCTTTCTTT.